This T cell receptor beta chain was sequenced for a study of blood T cell repertoires in COVID-19. Across the whole study: Among Cohort 3 donors, those recovered had two negative PCRs, clearance, or symptom resolution. Sources were T cells, B-cell-depleted T cells, or PBMCs; the material itself was cDNA or gDNA. The origin of the acute and convalescent COVID-19 samples was the United States, Italy and Spain.

J lost 7 bases, V lost 4 bases, and 9 bases had no gene match. The CDR3 sequence is 15 residues long. Germline V lookup: CDR1 SGHRS, CDR2 YFSETQ. Produced via immunoSEQ multiplex PCR; TCRdb's table is partial and in-frame only. The table has roughly 230,000 clones, roughly 87% seen once; the top ten hold roughly 7.2%. Sequencing was done on a sample of PBMCs or T cells enriched from blood (not recorded which). The sequence was obtained from a young man in a cohort exposed to, infected with or recovered from COVID-19 (not recorded which). The chain is built from TRBV5-1 and TRBJ1-1; 11 positions match TRBD1. The CDR3 bases are TGCGCCAGCAGCAAGGACAGGGGGCTTCGAATTGAAGCTTTCTTT. Translation: CASSKDRGLRIEAFF.